This TCR beta chain was captured by sequencing in a study of precursors of human CD4 cytotoxic T cells (dated by TCRdb to 2016 to 2019). For context, the study as a whole: CD4+ memory subsets from 15 or so donors in total were covered by the bulk TCR-seq analysis. TCR-seq analysis of roughly 15 donors yielded TCRalpha and TCRbeta chain sequences (table S7).

Findings and caveats that apply to the study as a whole: Expanded effector clonotypes accounted for a larger share of IL-7Rhigh TEMRA clonotypes than of TEM or TCM clonotypes. The limitation that the direction of differentiation between precursor and effector cells cannot be definitively established by a human observational design was noted by the authors. Only about 95% of the 14 donors were included in some of the bulk TCR-seq comparisons, which suggests that not every subset was available for every donor. Compared with TCM and TEM subsets, the IL-7Rhigh and IL-7R- TEMRA subsets had more restricted TCR repertoires, with lower diversity and more expanded clonotypes.

Trimming at the junction amounts to 7 bases on V and 5 bases on J, and the germline ends lie 17 bases apart. Looking up the germline V gene yields CDR1 MDHEN and CDR2 SYDVKM. The CDR3 has 14 amino acids, counting the end cysteine and phenylalanine. The CDR3 DNA has 42 bases and is translated from base 1. Bulk UMI-based TCR sequencing was performed on four sorted CD4+ memory subsets (TCM, TEM, IL-7Rhigh TEMRA, IL-7R- TEMRA) to test a precursor-effector relationship among CD4 cytotoxic T cells. Cells were obtained from peripheral blood mononuclear cells that had been isolated from human blood. This clonotype was seen only a few times. Its recognized antigen is unknown. No clone much larger than this one lies a single base away; base qualities are absent. The reads were generated on an Illumina MiSeq. Regarding the original processing steps: Repertoire diversity was measured with the Shannon-Wiener index computed in VDJtools. TCRbeta clonotypes with a clonotype frequency of at least 3 were defined as expanded. The public reads were run again by TCRdb, first through fastp at Q25 and then through MiXCR, and only productive beta chains were kept. Merged by CDR3 protein, the rows form single entries marked with the most common genes and DNA. TCRdb assigned the V and J calls; the authors' analysis was not used. Here the sample has around 490 distinct CDR3 sequences; roughly 17% occur a single time. Of the sample, roughly 21% is held by the ten largest clones.

This receptor chain uses TRBV28 and TRBJ1-1; a weak D assignment points to TRBD1 (6 bases agree). The TCR was taken from a human donor in good health. The sequenced material came from memory CD4+ T cells from blood (PBMCs). The CDR3 loop reads CASTPGQRRTEAFF. The nucleotide sequence is TGTGCCAGCACCCCTGGACAGAGACGGACTGAAGCTTTCTTT.